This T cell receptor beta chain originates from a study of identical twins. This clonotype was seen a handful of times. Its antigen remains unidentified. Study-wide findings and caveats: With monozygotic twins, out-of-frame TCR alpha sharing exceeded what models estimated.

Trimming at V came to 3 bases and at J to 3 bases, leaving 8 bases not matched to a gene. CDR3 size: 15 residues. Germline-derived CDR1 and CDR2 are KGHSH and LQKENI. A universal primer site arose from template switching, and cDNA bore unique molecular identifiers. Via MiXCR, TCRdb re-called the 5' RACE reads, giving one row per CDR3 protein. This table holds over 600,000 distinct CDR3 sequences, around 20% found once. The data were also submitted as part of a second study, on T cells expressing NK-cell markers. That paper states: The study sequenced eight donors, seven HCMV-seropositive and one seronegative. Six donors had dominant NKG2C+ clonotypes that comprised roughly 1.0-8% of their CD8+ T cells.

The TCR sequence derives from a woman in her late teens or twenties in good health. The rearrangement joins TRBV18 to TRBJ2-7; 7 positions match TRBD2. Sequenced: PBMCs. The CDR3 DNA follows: TGTGCCAGCTCACCGCCGGCTAGCGGATTCTACGAGCAGTACTTC. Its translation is CASSPPASGFYEQYF.